The 13 T cell receptor beta chains below were found in one sample sequenced in a study of post-analysis software for immune sequencing data (dated by TCRdb to about 2015). Summary of the overall study and its limitations: Significantly higher frequencies in patients than in controls were found for about five TRBV segments, including TRBV5-6, TRBV5-1 and TRBV20-1.

These receptors are not linked to any known antigen. The library was built by means of PCR. Sequencing was carried out with an Illumina HiSeq 2500. To reduce PCR and sequencing biases, unique molecular identifiers were incorporated into the TCR beta cDNA libraries. The public reads were run again by TCRdb, first through fastp at Q25 and then through MiXCR, and only productive beta chains were kept. Rows matching on CDR3 protein sequence are summarized as one entry with the most common DNA and genes. In all, the sample holds about 500,000 distinct CDR3 sequences, and 40% to 55% of those were seen once. About 12% of the sample is in the top ten clones. The specimen sequenced was blood. The source is a girl aged 10-17 years with multiple sclerosis.

About this clonotype itself: Just one base apart from a much larger clone, this may be a read error. This sequence joins TRBV20-1 and TRBJ2-7, with 12 nucleotides matching TRBD2. The CDR3 is 13 amino acids. In germline, CDR1 is DFQATT, CDR2 SNEGSKA (reference sequence). The DNA for the CDR3 is TGCGGTGCTAGCGGGAGGGCCTTCTACGAGCAGTACTTC. Protein sequence: CGASGRAFYEQYF.

V gene TRBV4-1 combines with J gene TRBJ1-5, with TRBD1 matching over 8 bases. Germline V gene data show CDR1 as MGHRA and CDR2 as YSYEKL. Trimming cost V 3 bases and J 2 bases; bases outside gene matches: 9. CDR3 length equals 17 residues. As DNA, the CDR3 is TGCGCCAGCAGCCATGAGCAGGGGGCCCGGGGCAATCAGCCCCAGCATTTT. Translation gives CASSHEQGARGNQPQHF.

This clonotype came up a few times. The chain links TRBV3-1 to TRBJ2-5, with 8 bases matching TRBD1. The CDR3 runs 11 residues. Trimming took 4 bases from V and 11 from J; bases not matched to a gene: 3. Germline CDR1 and CDR2: LGHDT and YNNKEL (reference sequence). CDR3 residues: CASSLQGEQYF. Here the CDR3 DNA reads TGTGCCAGCAGCCTACAGGGGGAGCAGTACTTC.

This clonotype was picked up a small number of times. The genes are TRBV12-3 or TRBV12-4 and TRBJ2-3; tentative D call: TRBD2 (6 bases). This CDR3 is built from 15 residues. Trimming left V 7 bases short and J 6 bases short, with 20 bases between. CDR3 loop: CASTLSGGSADTQYF. CDR3 DNA sequence: TGTGCCAGCACCCTAAGCGGAGGGTCGGCGGATACGCAGTATTTT.

This clonotype occurred a few times. The chain couples TRBV9 to TRBJ2-1; the match to TRBD2 covers 8 bases. CDR3 length: 16 amino acids. V lost 3 bases and J lost 0; bases outside the gene matches: 5. The germline CDR1 and CDR2 sequences are SGDLS and YYNGEE. The CDR3 is CASSGYSGNSYNEQFF. The CDR3 nucleotides are TGTGCCAGCAGCGGATATAGCGGGAACTCCTACAATGAGCAGTTCTTC.

This clonotype is a singleton in its sample. One end of the junction varies from germline; a read error may be responsible. The V gene is TRBV12-3 or TRBV12-4, the J gene TRBJ2-3; D unresolved. CDR3 length equals 11 residues. Written as DNA, the CDR3 is TGTGCCATTAGAGGAGCAGATGCGCAGTATTTT. It is translated as CAIRGADAQYF.

This chain links TRBV4-3 with TRBJ2-7; D tentatively fits TRBD1 or TRBD2 (6 bases each). Germline V CDR1 and CDR2: LGHNA, YSLEER. The ends were cut back, 1 base at V and 2 bases at J, with 12 bases in the middle. CDR3 length: 15 amino acids. CDR3 region: CASSQGRGEPYEQYF. In nucleotides, the CDR3 is TGCGCCAGCAGCCAAGGTAGGGGGGAACCCTACGAGCAGTACTTC.

The chain carries TRBV4-2 and TRBJ2-3; 15 bases align to TRBD2. Germline CDR1 LGHNA, CDR2 YNFKEQ. V trimming: 3 bases; J trimming: 1 base; junction bases outside the gene matches: 11. The CDR3 loop spans 20 amino acids. CDR3 sequence (DNA): TGTGCCAGCAGCCATCGGGGACTAGCGGGAGGAGAATGGGGCACAGATACGCAGTATTTT. Translation: CASSHRGLAGGEWGTDTQYF.

This sequence joins TRBV20-1 and TRBJ2-5; 10 nucleotides agree with TRBD2. The J call is in doubt because the DNA end fits TRBJ2-7 better. This CDR3 contains 19 residues. The germline CDR1 and CDR2 sequences are DFQATT and SNEGSKA (reference sequence). CDR3 nucleotide sequence: TGCAGTGCTAGAGATTCTAAACTAAGCGGGAGGGCCTCTAGGTACGAGCAGTACTTC. This sequence encodes CSARDSKLSGRASRYEQYF.

The chain is built from TRBV11-2 and TRBJ1-5; no clear D gene. Germline V gene sequence: CDR1 SGHAT, CDR2 FQNNGV. Deletions cut 1 base from V and 9 bases from J, with 10 bases between. This CDR3 has 13 residues. This chain's CDR3 is CASSLGRNGPQHF. CDR3 coding DNA: TGTGCCAGCAGCTTAGGCAGGAATGGGCCCCAGCATTTT. Supplemented by reference TRBV11-2 and TRBJ1-5, the full variable domain reads EAGVAQSPRYKIIEKRQSVAFWCNPISGHATLYWYQQILGQGPKLLIQFQNNGVVDDSQLPKDRFSAERLKGVDSTLKIQPAKLEDSAVYLCASSLGRNGPQHFGDGTRLSIL.

This clonotype was recorded a few times. V is TRBV24-1 and J is TRBJ2-7; D uncertain. CDR1 is KGHDR, CDR2 SFDVKD, per germline. The V gene lost 3 bases and the J gene lost 2 bases, with 13 bases spanning the gap. The CDR3 runs to 15 residues. The CDR3: CATSDRQAPTYEQYF. CDR3 coding DNA: TGTGCCACCAGTGATCGTCAAGCTCCAACCTACGAGCAGTACTTC.

This clonotype has more than one count but fewer than ten. The chain is built from TRBV4-1 and TRBJ2-7; 10 positions agree with TRBD1. CDR1 is MGHRA and CDR2 is YSYEKL in the germline V gene. This CDR3 has 15 amino acids. V lost 0 bases to trimming and J lost 3 bases; unmatched junction nucleotides: 2. CDR3 residues: CASSQDDRGLYEQYF. In DNA, the CDR3 is TGCGCCAGCAGCCAAGACGACAGGGGGCTCTACGAGCAGTACTTC.

The chain joins TRBV27 to TRBJ1-5; no clear D gene. The V and J ends lost 8 bases and 8 bases respectively, with 19 bases between them. Germline assignment: CDR1 MNHEY and CDR2 SMNVEV (reference sequence). This CDR3 has 14 residues. As DNA, the CDR3 is TGTGCCAGCCCCTGGACGGCCGTGGGAAAGCCCCAGCATTTT. As protein: CASPWTAVGKPQHF.